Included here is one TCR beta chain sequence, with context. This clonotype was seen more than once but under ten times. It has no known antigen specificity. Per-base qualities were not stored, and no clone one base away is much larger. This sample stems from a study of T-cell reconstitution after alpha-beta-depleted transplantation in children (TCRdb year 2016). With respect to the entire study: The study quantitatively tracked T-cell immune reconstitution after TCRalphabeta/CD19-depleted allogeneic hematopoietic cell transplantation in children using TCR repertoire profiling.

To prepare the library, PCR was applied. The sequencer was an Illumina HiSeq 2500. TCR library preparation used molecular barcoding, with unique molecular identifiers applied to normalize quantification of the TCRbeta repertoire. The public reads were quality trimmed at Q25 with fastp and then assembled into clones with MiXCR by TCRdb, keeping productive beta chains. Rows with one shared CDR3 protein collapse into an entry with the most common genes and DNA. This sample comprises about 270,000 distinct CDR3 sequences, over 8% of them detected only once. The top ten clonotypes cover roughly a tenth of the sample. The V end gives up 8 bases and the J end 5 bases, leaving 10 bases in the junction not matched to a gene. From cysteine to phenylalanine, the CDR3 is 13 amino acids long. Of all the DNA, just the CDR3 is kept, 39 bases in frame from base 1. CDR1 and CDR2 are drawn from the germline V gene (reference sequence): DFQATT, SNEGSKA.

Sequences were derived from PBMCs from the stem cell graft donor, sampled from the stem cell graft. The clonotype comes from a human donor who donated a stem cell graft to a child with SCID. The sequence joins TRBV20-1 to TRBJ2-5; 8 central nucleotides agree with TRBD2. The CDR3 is CSFGGVDGETQYF. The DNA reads TGCAGTTTCGGGGGGGTGGATGGGGAGACCCAGTACTTC.